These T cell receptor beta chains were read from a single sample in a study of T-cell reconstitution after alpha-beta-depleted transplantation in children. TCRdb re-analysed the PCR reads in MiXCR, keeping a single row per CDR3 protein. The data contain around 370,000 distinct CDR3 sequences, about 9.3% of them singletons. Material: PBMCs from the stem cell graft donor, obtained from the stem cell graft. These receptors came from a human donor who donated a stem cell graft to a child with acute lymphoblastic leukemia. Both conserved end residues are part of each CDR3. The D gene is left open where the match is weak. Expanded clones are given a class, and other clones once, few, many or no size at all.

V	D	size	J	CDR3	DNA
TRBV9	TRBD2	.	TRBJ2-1	CASSVGAGGNAQFF	TGTGCCAGCAGCGTAGGTGCGGGAGGGAATGCGCAGTTCTTC
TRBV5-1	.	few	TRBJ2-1	CASSLERAGSYNEQFF	TGCGCCAGCAGCTTGGAGCGGGCTGGGTCCTACAATGAGCAGTTCTTC
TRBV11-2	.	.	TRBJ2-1	CASSLRGGGSGEQFF	TGTGCCAGCAGCTTAAGGGGGGGCGGGAGCGGTGAGCAGTTCTTC
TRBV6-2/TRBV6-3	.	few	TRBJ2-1	CASSYSSSEQFF	TGTGCCAGCAGTTACTCCAGTAGCGAGCAGTTCTTC
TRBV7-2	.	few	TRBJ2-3	CASSSTEGTDTQYF	TGTGCCAGCAGCTCGACGGAGGGGACAGATACGCAGTATTTT
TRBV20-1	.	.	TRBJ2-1	CSAPRARNYNEQFF	TGCAGTGCTCCCCGGGCCAGGAATTACAATGAGCAGTTCTTC
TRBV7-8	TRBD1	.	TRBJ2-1	CASSTRQGFAIHEQFF	TGTGCCAGCAGCACCCGACAGGGTTTTGCGATCCATGAGCAGTTCTTC
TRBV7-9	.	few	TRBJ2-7	CASTDAGSYEQYF	TGTGCCAGCACCGACGCAGGGTCCTACGAGCAGTACTTC
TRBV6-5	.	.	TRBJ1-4	CASSWGDGEKLFF	TGTGCCAGCAGTTGGGGGGATGGTGAAAAACTGTTTTTT
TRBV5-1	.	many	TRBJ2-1	CASSVGTVGGNEQFF	TGCGCCAGCAGCGTCGGGACAGTGGGAGGCAATGAGCAGTTCTTC
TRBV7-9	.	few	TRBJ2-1	CASSLGARVYEQFF	TGTGCCAGCAGCTTAGGCGCCCGGGTCTATGAGCAGTTCTTC
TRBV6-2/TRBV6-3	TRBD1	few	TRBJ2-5	CASSRQTLQGAWLETQYF	TGTGCCAGCAGTCGACAGACATTACAGGGGGCATGGCTAGAGACCCAGTACTTC
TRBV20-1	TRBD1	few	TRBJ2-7	CSALEGTGQYEQYF	TGCAGTGCCCTCGAGGGGACAGGACAATACGAGCAGTACTTC
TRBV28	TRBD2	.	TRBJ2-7	CASMSGRREQYF	TGTGCCAGCATGAGCGGGAGACGCGAGCAGTACTTC
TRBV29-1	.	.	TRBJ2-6	CSVPSGANVLTF	TGCAGCGTCCCCTCTGGGGCCAACGTCCTGACTTTC
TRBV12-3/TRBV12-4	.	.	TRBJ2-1	CASSGEGLRNEQFF	TGTGCCAGCAGCGGAGAGGGCCTAAGGAATGAGCAGTTCTTC
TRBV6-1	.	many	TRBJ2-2	CASRGLRDVNTGELFF	TGTGCCAGCAGGGGATTACGGGACGTGAACACCGGGGAGCTGTTTTTT
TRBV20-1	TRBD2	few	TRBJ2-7	CSAREIAGNPYEQYF	TGCAGTGCTAGAGAGATAGCGGGGAACCCCTACGAGCAGTACTTC
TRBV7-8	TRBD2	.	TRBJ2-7	CASSQRGLAPYEQYF	TGTGCCAGCAGCCAGAGGGGACTAGCACCCTACGAGCAGTACTTC
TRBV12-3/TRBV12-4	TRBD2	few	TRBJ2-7	CASSPQGRLAGGSKQYF	TGTGCCAGCAGTCCCCAGGGGAGACTAGCGGGAGGGTCGAAGCAGTACTTC
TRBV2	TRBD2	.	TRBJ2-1	CASRKVAGGVEFF	TGTGCCAGCAGGAAGGTAGCGGGAGGGGTGGAGTTCTTC
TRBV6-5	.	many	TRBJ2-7	CASSSPRGRSYEQYF	TGTGCCAGCAGTTCGCCCCGGGGCAGGTCCTACGAGCAGTACTTC
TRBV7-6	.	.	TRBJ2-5	CASSEEVTVQETQYF	TGTGCCAGCAGCGAAGAGGTGACAGTCCAAGAGACCCAGTACTTC
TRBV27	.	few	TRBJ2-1	CARKLANSYNEQFF	TGTGCCAGGAAGCTAGCGAACTCCTACAATGAGCAGTTCTTC
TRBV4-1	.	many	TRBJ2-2	CASSQDWAANTGELFF	TGCGCCAGCAGCCAAGATTGGGCTGCGAACACCGGGGAGCTGTTTTTT
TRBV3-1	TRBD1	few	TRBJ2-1	CASSQAGQGAYNEQFF	TGTGCCAGCAGCCAGGCGGGACAGGGGGCCTACAATGAGCAGTTCTTC
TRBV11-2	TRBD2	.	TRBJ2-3	CASSYHQAGRTDTQYF	TGTGCCAGCAGCTACCATCAAGCGGGACGCACAGATACGCAGTATTTT
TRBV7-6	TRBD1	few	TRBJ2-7	CASSPDTGQDPYEQYF	TGTGCCAGCAGCCCAGACACGGGACAGGATCCCTACGAGCAGTACTTC
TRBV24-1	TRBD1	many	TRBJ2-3	CATSDIDRADTQYF	TGTGCCACCAGTGATATCGACAGGGCCGATACGCAGTATTTT
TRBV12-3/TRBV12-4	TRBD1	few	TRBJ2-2	CASSWTGGPTGELFF	TGTGCCAGCAGTTGGACAGGGGGCCCCACCGGGGAGCTGTTTTTT
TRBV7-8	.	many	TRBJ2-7	CASSLGDVRLQYEQYF	TGTGCCAGCAGCCTTGGGGATGTCAGACTCCAATACGAGCAGTACTTC
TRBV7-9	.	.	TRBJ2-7	CASSLADGKSPYEQYF	TGTGCCAGCAGCTTAGCGGACGGGAAAAGCCCCTACGAGCAGTACTTC
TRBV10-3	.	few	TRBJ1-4	CASRRVESEKLFF	TGTGCCTCGAGGCGGGTTGAGAGTGAAAAACTGTTTTTT
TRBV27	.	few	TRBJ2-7	CASSSSGRPAYEQYF	TGTGCCAGCAGTTCTTCAGGGCGCCCGGCCTACGAGCAGTACTTC
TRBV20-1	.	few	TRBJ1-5	CSARDREGAWSNQPQHF	TGCAGTGCTAGAGATAGGGAAGGGGCGTGGAGCAATCAGCCCCAGCATTTT
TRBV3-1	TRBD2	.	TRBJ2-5	CASSHKDHRLAEETQYF	TGTGCCAGCAGCCACAAAGACCACCGGCTAGCGGAAGAGACCCAGTACTTC
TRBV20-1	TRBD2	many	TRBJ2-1	CSAGGLADSDNEQFF	TGCAGTGCGGGGGGACTAGCGGACTCGGACAATGAGCAGTTCTTC
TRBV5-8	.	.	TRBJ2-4	CASSLWGTLLAKNIQYF	TGTGCCAGCAGCTTGTGGGGGACACTACTAGCCAAAAACATTCAGTACTTC
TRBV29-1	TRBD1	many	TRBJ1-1	CSVEERTGGTEAFF	TGCAGCGTTGAAGAACGGACAGGGGGGACTGAAGCTTTCTTT
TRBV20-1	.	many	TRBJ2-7	CSARGQRETYEQYF	TGCAGTGCTAGAGGCCAACGAGAGACCTACGAGCAGTACTTC
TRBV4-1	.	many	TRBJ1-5	CASSPRGPGGNQPQHF	TGCGCCAGCAGCCCCAGAGGTCCGGGAGGGAATCAGCCCCAGCATTTT
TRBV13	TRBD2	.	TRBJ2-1	CASSLGLWGGSYNEQFF	TGTGCCAGCAGCTTAGGATTGTGGGGGGGCTCCTACAATGAGCAGTTCTTC
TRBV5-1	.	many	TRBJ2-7	CASSFTRDSYEQYF	TGCGCCAGCAGCTTCACTAGGGATAGCTACGAGCAGTACTTC
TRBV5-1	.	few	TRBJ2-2	CASSGYYTGELFF	TGCGCCAGCAGTGGTTACTACACCGGGGAGCTGTTTTTT
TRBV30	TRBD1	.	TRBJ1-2	CAWSASDRANYGYTF	TGTGCCTGGAGTGCTTCGGACAGGGCTAACTATGGCTACACCTTC
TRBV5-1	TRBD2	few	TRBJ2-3	CASSLPGTSGSPQYF	TGCGCCAGCAGCCTACCCGGGACTAGCGGGAGTCCACAGTATTTT
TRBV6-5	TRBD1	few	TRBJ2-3	CASSYSIPGTGGYTDTQYF	TGTGCCAGCAGTTACTCGATACCGGGGACAGGGGGCTACACAGATACGCAGTATTTT
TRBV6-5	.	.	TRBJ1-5	CASSYSKFSNQPQHF	TGTGCCAGCAGTTACTCGAAGTTTAGCAATCAGCCCCAGCATTTT
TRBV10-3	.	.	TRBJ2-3	CASQGDTDTQYF	TGTGCCAGTCAAGGCGACACAGATACGCAGTATTTT